Below are 7 T cell receptor beta chains sequenced from a single sample in a study of cytomegalovirus exposure and HLA in healthy donors. The PCR ran on 60 Vbeta and 13 Jbeta primers. Profiling relied on immunoSEQ multiplex PCR, and the TCRdb table lists in-frame clones only, not all of them. The sample lists approximately 160,000 clones; about 83% were seen once. Sequenced sample: PBMCs. The receptors shown here come from a girl aged 10-17 years in good health and CMV-seropositive.

This chain connects TRBV2 to TRBJ1-4; the D is unclear. From germline, CDR1 is SNHLY and CDR2 FYNNEI. V was cut by 7 bases and J by 0 bases, with 12 bases left in between. CDR3 length: 15 residues. This chain's CDR3 is CASTNRGATNEKLFF. Here the CDR3 DNA reads TGTGCCAGCACCAATCGGGGTGCAACTAATGAAAAACTGTTTTTT.

The chain uses TRBV9 and TRBJ2-5, with TRBD2 identical over 16 bases. CDR1 is SGDLS and CDR2 is YYNGEE in the germline V gene. This CDR3 has 16 amino acids. J gave up 7 bases and V 4 bases, and 7 bases lay outside the gene matches. The CDR3 DNA reads as TGTGCCAGCAGCCGGGGACTAGCGGGGGGGTATGGGACCCAGTACTTC. Its protein is CASSRGLAGGYGTQYF. Based on the CDR3 plus reference TRBV9 and TRBJ2-5, the full variable domain is DSGVTQTPKHLITATGQRVTLRCSPRSGDLSVYWYQQSLDQGLQFLIQYYNGEERAKGNILERFSAQQFPDLHSELNLSSLELGDSALYFCASSRGLAGGYGTQYFGPGTRLLVL.

The chain has TRBV28 and TRBJ1-4; 10 positions match TRBD1. Losses at the gene ends were 6 bases for V and 8 bases for J; bases not matched to a gene: 18. CDR3 length: 18 residues. The germline V gene has CDR1 MDHEN and CDR2 SYDVKM. In DNA, the CDR3 is TGTGCCAGCAGAAGAATCGGGGGACAGGGGAGATTGCGGGAAAAACTGTTTTTT. This translates into CASRRIGGQGRLREKLFF. Drawing the rest from reference TRBV28 and TRBJ1-4, the complete variable domain is DVKVTQSSRYLVKRTGEKVFLECVQDMDHENMFWYRQDPGLGLRLIYFSYDVKMKEKGDIPEGYSVSREKKERFSLILESASTNQTSMYLCASRRIGGQGRLREKLFFGSGTQLSVL.

The chain couples TRBV6-5 to TRBJ2-4; TRBD2 matches at 9 bases. Losses at the gene ends were 8 bases for V and 1 base for J; bases not matched to a gene: 6. Germline CDR1 is MNHEY and CDR2 is SVGAGI. The CDR3 sequence is 15 residues long. The chain's CDR3 is CASASGAGAKNIQYF. The CDR3, as DNA: TGTGCCAGCGCTAGCGGGGCGGGGGCCAAAAACATTCAGTACTTC.

Concerning this clone itself: This same CDR3 is encoded by further DNA sequences in the sample. This CDR3 is CASSPPMNTEAFF. The CDR3 bases are TGTGCCAGCTCACCACCTATGAACACTGAAGCTTTCTTT. The V and J genes are TRBV18 and TRBJ1-1; no firm D call. V gave up 0 bases and J gave up 0 bases, with 2 bases separating them. From germline, CDR1 is KGHSH and CDR2 LQKENI. The CDR3 has 13 residues. The full variable domain, completed using reference TRBV18 and TRBJ1-1, is NAGVMQNPRHLVRRRGQEARLRCSPMKGHSHVYWYRQLPEEGLKFMVYLQKENIIDESGMPKERFSAEFPKEGPSILRIQQVVRGDSAAYFCASSPPMNTEAFFGQGTRLTVV.

The genes are TRBV14 and TRBJ2-7, with D possibly matching TRBD1 (6 bases). V was cut by 5 bases and J by 3 bases, with 20 bases left in between. From germline, CDR1 is SGHDN and CDR2 FVKESK. This CDR3 has 16 amino acids. The chain's CDR3 is CASSIRSGTLGYEQYF. The CDR3 DNA sequence: TGTGCCAGCAGCATCCGCTCCGGGACACTAGGCTACGAGCAGTACTTC.

V gene TRBV19 combines with J gene TRBJ1-6; possible D gene TRBD1, 6 bases. The length of the CDR3 is 15 residues. The ends were cut back, 7 bases at V and 5 bases at J, with 15 bases in the middle. Germline loops: CDR1 LNHDA, CDR2 SQIVND (reference sequence). CDR3 loop: CASTLDSLNNSPLHF. The CDR3, as DNA: TGTGCCAGTACCCTGGACAGCCTTAATAATTCACCCCTCCACTTT.